The 6 T cell receptor beta chains listed next were all sequenced from one sample in a study of OX40 agonist ivuxolimab in advanced cancers. TCRdb's table, derived via immunoSEQ multiplex PCR, lists solely in-frame clones and lacks some. Found here are roughly 98,000 clones, about 80% of them singletons; the top ten hold about 1.5%. Specimen: CD4+ or CD8+ T cells sorted from blood, collected in a trial of the OX40 agonist ivuxolimab. Receptors were obtained from an adult with an advanced solid tumor such as melanoma, head and neck, liver or kidney cancer.

This clone was recorded a few times. The rearrangement joins TRBV10-3 to TRBJ2-1, with D tentatively TRBD2 (7 bases). Germline CDR1 reads ENHRY; CDR2 reads SYGVKD. The ends were cut back, 7 bases at V and 6 bases at J, with 10 bases in the middle. The CDR3 runs to 12 residues. CDR3 protein: CAIKGEGNEQFF. The CDR3 nucleotides read TGTGCCATCAAGGGGGAGGGCAATGAGCAGTTCTTC.

The table lists this clone with a few counts. The rearrangement joins TRBV5-6 to TRBJ2-2; D is uncertain. The CDR3 loop spans 11 amino acids. The germline V gene has CDR1 SGHDT and CDR2 YYEEEE. The V and J ends lost 0 bases and 6 bases respectively, with 0 bases between them. The CDR3 nucleotides are TGTGCCAGCAGCTTGGCCGGGGAGCTGTTTTTT. This gives the protein CASSLAGELFF.

The chain combines TRBV4-1 with TRBJ1-2; D remains ambiguous. Trimming removed 0 bases from V and 3 bases from J, with 8 bases in between. CDR1 and CDR2 (germline): MGHRA, YSYEKL. The CDR3 sequence is 14 residues long. CDR3: CASSQDRTYYGYTF. The DNA of the CDR3 is TGCGCCAGCAGCCAAGACAGGACCTACTATGGCTACACCTTC.

The chain joins TRBV18 to TRBJ1-5; 9 nucleotides agree with TRBD1. This CDR3 region has 14 residues. With 5 bases clipped from V and 7 bases from J, the junction kept 6 bases outside the gene matches. Germline V gene sequence: CDR1 KGHSH, CDR2 LQKENI. The CDR3 DNA reads TGTGCCAGCTCATCACAGGGGGCCGAACAGCCCCAGCATTTT. Translated, it gives CASSSQGAEQPQHF.

The chain carries TRBV15 and TRBJ1-5; 8 nucleotides match TRBD1. Germline V gives CDR1 LNHNV, CDR2 YYDKDF (reference sequence). Trimming removed 4 bases from V and 3 bases from J; junction bases left unmatched: 5. The CDR3 has 15 amino acids. The CDR3 reads CATSTQQGVNQPQHF. The CDR3 DNA reads as TGTGCCACCAGCACCCAACAGGGGGTCAATCAGCCCCAGCATTTT.

The CDR3 region is CASSLSLKPDVYEQYF. The CDR3 coding sequence is TGTGCCAGCAGCTTGAGTTTGAAACCCGATGTCTACGAGCAGTACTTC. The chain carries TRBV5-5 and TRBJ2-7; D unclear. CDR1 is SGHKS and CDR2 is YYEKEE in the germline V gene (reference sequence). Trimming shortened V by 1 base and J by 3 bases, and 17 bases separated the two germline ends. The CDR3 extends over 16 amino acids.